The 30 T cell receptor beta chains below were found in one sample sequenced in a study of T cells in Graves' hyperthyroidism and ophthalmopathy. Amplification of TCR beta CDR3 regions used RNA as the template. HTBI primers were employed in a first-round RT-PCR of the TCR CDR3. TCRdb used MiXCR to reprocess the multiplex PCR reads, holding one entry per CDR3 protein. The data contain 500,000 to 800,000 distinct CDR3 sequences, about 45% of them singletons. Sequenced material: peripheral blood or thyroid tissue (not recorded which). The receptors shown here come from an adult man with Graves' disease, either hyperthyroidism or ophthalmopathy (not recorded which).

The genes are TRBV20-1 and TRBJ2-7; possibly TRBD1 for D (5 bases). Germline V CDR1 and CDR2: DFQATT, SNEGSKA (reference sequence). The CDR3 has 14 amino acids. The V gene lost 5 bases and the J gene lost 2 bases, with 16 bases spanning the gap. CDR3 nucleotides: TGCAGTGCTGCAGACGGACAACGAACCTACGAGCAGTACTTC. It is translated as CSAADGQRTYEQYF.

In the case of this clonotype: A much larger clone differs from this one at a single base, so this may be a read error. V and J are TRBV6-1 and TRBJ2-7; D not certain. Germline V CDR1 and CDR2: MNHNS, SASEGT. The CDR3 is made up of 11 amino acids. The V end was cut by 3 bases, the J end by 6 bases, with 6 bases between. The CDR3 region is CASSEKVEQYF. Here the CDR3 DNA reads TGTGCCAGCAGTGAGAAGGTCGAGCAGTACTTC.

The rearrangement uses TRBV24-1 and TRBJ1-5; a possible D gene is TRBD1 (5 bases). The CDR3 spans 16 residues. Germline V gene lookup returns CDR1 KGHDR and CDR2 SFDVKD. The ends were cut back, 1 base at V and 2 bases at J, with 11 bases in the middle. CDR3 in DNA: TGTGCCACCAGTGATTTTAGGGGCTTAGGCAATCAGCCCCAGCATTTT. Its translation: CATSDFRGLGNQPQHF.

This clonotype showed up just a few times. The chain is built from TRBV5-1 and TRBJ2-7; 7 positions match TRBD1. The CDR3 is made up of 16 amino acids. J was trimmed by 6 bases and V by 2 bases; bases with no gene match: 14. The germline CDR1 and CDR2 sequences are SGHRS and YFSETQ. CDR3 DNA sequence: TGCGCCAGCAGCTTTTGTCTTGACAGGGAAGGATGCGAGCAGTACTTC. Residues: CASSFCLDREGCEQYF.

This clonotype came up a few times. The chain combines TRBV7-9 with TRBJ2-7; 7 bases agree with TRBD2. From germline, CDR1 is SEHNR and CDR2 FQNEAQ (reference sequence). The V segment lost 1 base and the J segment 0 bases; nucleotides outside the gene matches: 6. The CDR3 extends over 16 amino acids. CDR3 nucleotides: TGTGCCAGCAGCTTAGTCCCTAGCGGAAGCTCCTACGAGCAGTACTTC. Residues: CASSLVPSGSSYEQYF.

This chain connects TRBV19 to TRBJ1-3; D possibly corresponds to TRBD1 (6 bases). V was pared by 5 bases and J by 0 bases, with 14 bases between. Per germline, CDR1 LNHDA and CDR2 SQIVND (reference sequence). The CDR3 is made up of 16 amino acids. CDR3 bases: TGTGCCAGTAGTCTATCTACAGGGAGCTCTGGAAACACCATATATTTT. This encodes CASSLSTGSSGNTIYF.

This clonotype was picked up many times. The V and J genes are TRBV10-3 and TRBJ1-6, with 7 nucleotides matching TRBD1. Germline CDR1 and CDR2: ENHRY and SYGVKD. J was trimmed by 10 bases and V by 4 bases; bases with no gene match: 7. This CDR3 has 14 residues. The CDR3 DNA sequence: TGTGCCATCAGTGGGGACAGCTCCAACTCACCCCTCCACTTT. It translates to CAISGDSSNSPLHF.

This clonotype turned up a few times. The genes are TRBV12-3 or TRBV12-4 and TRBJ1-6; TRBD1 agrees at 9 bases. Losses at the gene ends were 5 bases for V and 15 bases for J; bases not matched to a gene: 17. The CDR3 totals 16 residues. Here the CDR3 DNA reads TGTGCCAGCAGTCTGAGGACAGGGGCGGGGACAGGTGTCCTCCACTTT. Protein product: CASSLRTGAGTGVLHF.

This chain joins TRBV19 and TRBJ2-6, with 7 bases aligning to TRBD1. This CDR3 region has 16 residues. The J segment lost 2 bases and the V segment lost 8 bases, leaving 9 bases of the junction unmatched. Germline values: CDR1 LNHDA, CDR2 SQIVND (reference sequence). CDR3 in DNA: TGTGCCAGTGCTTGGAAGGGGGCGACTGGGGCCAACGTCCTGACTTTC. Its protein product is CASAWKGATGANVLTF.

In the case of this clonotype: Likely a read error: the CDR3 ends without its conserved phenylalanine or tryptophan. It is unclear where the CDR3 begins or ends on the DNA, so no DNA is shown, and the CDR3 is as TCRdb lists it. This chain links TRBV15 with TRBJ2-5; the D call in the table, TRBD2, was not verified against the DNA. CDR1 is LNHNV, CDR2 YYDKDF, per germline (reference sequence). The CDR3 has 17 amino acids, counting both end residues. CDR3 sequence: CATSRVRLAPRGYTFGS.

This CDR3 reads CASSQGDGLPQYF. Here the CDR3 DNA reads TGTGCCAGCAGCCAAGGGGACGGCCTCCCCCAGTACTTC. This chain connects TRBV6-5 to TRBJ2-5; D may match TRBD1 or TRBD2 (5 bases each). The CDR3 runs 13 residues. V was pared by 6 bases and J by 9 bases, with 17 bases between. The germline CDR1 and CDR2 sequences are MNHEY and SVGAGI.

There are many counts of this clonotype. J is TRBJ1-1 and V is TRBV20-1; D gene uncertain. The CDR3 extends over 12 amino acids. In germline, CDR1 is DFQATT, CDR2 SNEGSKA (reference sequence). Trimming pared 0 bases from V and 7 bases from J, leaving 9 bases between. The DNA for the CDR3 is TGCAGTGCTAGAGATGAGGGTGATGAAGCTTTCTTT. It yields the protein CSARDEGDEAFF.

This chain uses TRBV7-9 with TRBJ1-2; no reliable D call. In germline, CDR1 is SEHNR, CDR2 FQNEAQ (reference sequence). The length of the CDR3 is 14 residues. Trimming took 5 bases from V and 3 from J, leaving 13 bases between them. This CDR3 is CASSQPDFDYGYTF. In DNA form, the CDR3 reads TGTGCCAGCAGCCAGCCGGATTTTGACTATGGCTACACCTTC.

The gene calls are TRBV10-3 and TRBJ1-2, with D uncertain. Germline values: CDR1 ENHRY, CDR2 SYGVKD. V lost 4 bases and J lost 5, with 20 bases in between. The CDR3 consists of 16 residues. The CDR3 sequence is CAISGIGHLAEYGYTF. DNA of the CDR3: TGTGCCATCAGTGGGATCGGGCACCTTGCGGAATATGGCTACACCTTC.

The V call is TRBV7-3, the J call TRBJ2-7; no firm D call. Germline-derived CDR1 and CDR2 are SGHTA and FQGTGA. V shed 4 bases and J shed 0 bases, with 10 bases lying between them. CDR3 length: 14 amino acids. The CDR3 is CASSSDPDSYEQYF. CDR3 DNA: TGTGCCAGCAGCTCGGATCCGGACTCCTACGAGCAGTACTTC. The variable domain in full, completed from reference TRBV7-3 and TRBJ2-7, reads GAGVSQTPSNKVTEKGKYVELRCDPISGHTALYWYRQSLGQGPEFLIYFQGTGAADDSGLPNDRFFAVRPEGSVSTLKIQRTERGDSAVYLCASSSDPDSYEQYFGPGTRLTVT.

The rearrangement links TRBV7-9 to TRBJ2-2, with 9 bases that match TRBD1. V was pared by 3 bases and J by 5 bases, with 7 bases of the junction left unmatched. Germline V gene sequence: CDR1 SEHNR, CDR2 FQNEAQ (reference sequence). The CDR3 is 16 amino acids. CDR3 loop: CASSLYRTGVTGELFF. The DNA for the CDR3 is TGTGCCAGCAGCTTGTACAGGACAGGGGTAACCGGGGAGCTGTTTTTT.

This rearrangement joins TRBV7-3 to TRBJ2-7, with 9 bases fitting TRBD1. The junction had 8 bases not matched to a gene; V was cut back by 5 bases and J by 3 bases. In germline, CDR1 is SGHTA, CDR2 FQGTGA. This CDR3 is built from 15 residues. CDR3 sequence: CASSHGDRASYEQYF. The CDR3 DNA follows: TGTGCCAGCAGCCATGGGGACAGGGCAAGCTACGAGCAGTACTTC.

In the case of this clonotype: One end of the junction is discordant with germline, which a read error may explain. The chain couples TRBV7-9 to TRBJ2-7, with TRBD2 identical over 12 bases. Germline V gene sequence: CDR1 SEHNR, CDR2 FQNEAQ (reference sequence). This CDR3 contains 16 residues. The CDR3 nucleotides are TGCGCCAGCAGCCATCAAACTAGCGGGAGGTCAGACGAGCAGTACTTC. Its translation: CASSHQTSGRSDEQYF.

V is TRBV7-8 and J is TRBJ1-2, with unresolved D. V lost 8 bases and J lost 4, with 20 bases in between. The CDR3 runs to 15 residues. Germline CDR1 SGHVS, CDR2 FQNEAQ. The CDR3 region has the DNA TGTGCCAGCGTCCTGGACGACTACGCTAGCTATGGCTACACCTTC. It translates to CASVLDDYASYGYTF.

CDR3 loop: CASQDEGHTEAFF. CDR3 coding DNA: TGTGCCAGCCAAGATGAGGGGCACACTGAAGCTTTCTTT. The chain links TRBV6-2 or TRBV6-3 to TRBJ1-1, with a tentative D call TRBD1 (5 bases). This CDR3 has 13 residues. V lost 8 bases and J 3 bases, leaving 13 bases between the germline ends. Germline V gene sequence: CDR1 MNHEY, CDR2 SVGEGT.

CDR3 residues: CASSVTGARSYEQYF. The CDR3 coding sequence is TGTGCCAGTAGTGTCACAGGGGCAAGATCCTACGAGCAGTACTTC. The V and J genes are TRBV19 and TRBJ2-7; TRBD1 matches at 7 bases. The germline gives CDR1 LNHDA, CDR2 SQIVND (reference sequence). The trim removed 5 bases at V and 1 base at J, leaving 8 bases unmatched. The CDR3 covers 15 residues.

The rearrangement links TRBV29-1 to TRBJ1-2, with 8 bases that match TRBD1. CDR3 length: 14 amino acids. V trimming: 3 bases; J trimming: 6 bases; junction bases outside the gene matches: 9. Germline V gene data show CDR1 as SQVTM and CDR2 as ANQGSEA. CDR3 sequence: CSVDGRQGRDGYTF. The CDR3 nucleotides read TGCAGCGTTGATGGCCGACAGGGGCGGGATGGCTACACCTTC.

Details on this clonotype: A much larger clone sits a single nucleotide away, making a read error possible. The V call is TRBV10-3, the J call TRBJ1-6; D perhaps matches TRBD1 (5 bases). The CDR3 is made up of 17 amino acids. Germline V gene sequence: CDR1 ENHRY, CDR2 SYGVKD. The germline V and J ends were trimmed by 0 bases and 0 bases, with 9 bases remaining between them. CDR3 protein: CAISESPRGSYNSPLHF. In nucleotides, the CDR3 is TGTGCCATCAGTGAGTCACCGAGGGGCTCCTATAATTCACCCCTCCACTTT.

The chain employs TRBV19 and TRBJ2-7; tentatively, D is TRBD2 (5 bases). The CDR3 covers 14 residues. Between the trimmed V and J ends, which lost 6 bases and 3 bases, there was a span of 15 bases. CDR1 is LNHDA and CDR2 is SQIVND in the germline V gene (reference sequence). The CDR3 DNA reads as TGTGCCAGTAGCTCTGACCCGGGGAGCTACGAGCAGTACTTC. It codes for CASSSDPGSYEQYF.

Remarks on this clonotype: The junction does not match germline at one end; this may be a read error. The J gene is TRBJ2-6, the V gene TRBV29-1; perhaps TRBD1 as D (5 bases). The V gene's germline CDR1 is SQVTM and CDR2 ANQGSEA. This CDR3 spans 12 amino acids. CDR3 residues: CSVEDQGRVQTF. The CDR3 nucleotides are TGCAGCGTTGAAGATCAGGGCAGGGTCCAGACTTTC.

The rearrangement uses TRBV7-2 and TRBJ1-4, with TRBD1 identical over 7 bases. J was trimmed by 5 bases and V by 5 bases; bases with no gene match: 11. Germline CDR1 and CDR2: SGHTA and FQGNSA. The CDR3 is 16 residues long. In DNA form, the CDR3 reads TGTGCCAGCAGCATAGACCCGGGACAGATGAATGAAAAACTGTTTTTT. Translated: CASSIDPGQMNEKLFF.

For this clonotype: One end of the junction fails to match germline, which may point to a read error. The CDR3: CASGLGQGTYEQYF. CDR3 sequence (DNA): TGCGCCAGCGGCTTGGGACAGGGAACCTACGAGCAGTACTTC. The chain employs TRBV5-1 and TRBJ2-7, with TRBD1 matching over 9 bases. CDR1 and CDR2 from the germline V gene are SGHRS and YFSETQ. The CDR3 loop spans 14 amino acids.

The chain recombines TRBV12-3 or TRBV12-4 with TRBJ2-5, with TRBD1 as a possible D gene (6 bases). V was clipped by 3 bases and J by 4 bases, with 12 bases between them. This CDR3 is built from 14 residues. The CDR3 nucleotides are TGTGCCAGCAGTTTTAGGACAGCCGTAGAGACCCAGTACTTC. Translating gives CASSFRTAVETQYF.

The chain recombines TRBV20-1 with TRBJ2-5; D may match TRBD1 or TRBD2 (6 bases each). Trimming pared 0 bases from V and 2 bases from J, leaving 16 bases between. The CDR3 contains 16 residues. Germline CDR1 reads DFQATT; CDR2 reads SNEGSKA (reference sequence). This CDR3 reads CSARDLMEGGQETQYF. In DNA, the CDR3 is TGCAGTGCTAGAGATCTCATGGAGGGGGGACAAGAGACCCAGTACTTC.

This chain uses TRBV24-1 with TRBJ1-1; D unresolved. This CDR3 has 13 residues. The V end lost 7 bases, the J end lost 0 bases, and 8 bases lay between the germline ends. Germline assignment: CDR1 KGHDR and CDR2 SFDVKD. CDR3 coding DNA: TGTGCCACCAGGGCCGATATGAACACTGAAGCTTTCTTT. This encodes CATRADMNTEAFF.